This record looks at one T cell receptor (beta chain) sequence and its context. Sequencing used immunoSEQ multiplex PCR; TCRdb keeps in-frame clones, though not all of them. Of roughly 300,000 clones detected, approximately 91% appear once; the ten largest clones hold just under 9.5%. The data were obtained in a study of blood T cell repertoires in COVID-19. V gave up 8 bases and J gave up 8 bases, with 10 bases separating them. The CDR3 loop spans 11 amino acids. This TCR came from a man aged 18-30 years with active or convalescent COVID-19. The sequenced sample consisted of peripheral blood. The V gene is TRBV12-3 or TRBV12-4, the J gene TRBJ2-1; a possible D gene is TRBD2 (5 bases). This chain's CDR3 is CASLVLDEQFF. The CDR3 coding sequence is TGTGCCAGCCTAGTACTAGATGAGCAGTTCTTC.